The clone carrying this TCR beta chain is a singleton in its sample. This sample is part of a study of control samples from healthy donors and cancer patients. Assay used: immunoSEQ multiplex PCR; TCRdb lists only in-frame clones, some missing. The sample contains tens of thousands of clones, 70% of which appear only once. This TCR was recovered from a male donor with melanoma. Sequenced sample: formalin-fixed, paraffin-embedded tissue.

CDR3 sequence reads: CAWSSTGGSQPQHF. The CDR3 region has the DNA TGTGCCTGGAGCTCAACAGGGGGATCTCAGCCCCAGCATTTT. The chain carries TRBV30 and TRBJ1-5; 8 bases are shared with TRBD1. The trim removed 3 bases at V and 6 bases at J, leaving 7 bases unmatched. The CDR3 loop spans 14 amino acids. Germline CDR1 is GTSNPN and CDR2 is SVGIG (reference sequence). Together with reference TRBV30 and TRBJ1-5, the CDR3 gives the full variable domain: SQTIHQWPATLVQPVGSPLSLECTVEGTSNPNLYWYRQAAGRGLQLLFYSVGIGQISSEVPQNLSASRPQDRQFILSSKKLLLSDSGFYLCAWSSTGGSQPQHFGDGTRLSIL.